This TCR beta chain emerged from a study of STAT3 mutations in large granular lymphocyte leukemia. With respect to this clone: What it binds is unknown.

Points from the study as a whole: Every T-LGLL patient had at least one immunodominant TCRbeta clonotype.

Assay: immunoSEQ multiplex PCR; the TCRdb copy retains only in-frame clones and omits some. The sample comprises 35,000 to 40,000 clones, 88% of which are singletons, and approximately 0.42% rests with the top ten. CDR1 is KGHSH and CDR2 is LQKENI in the germline V gene. V was pared by 2 bases and J by 0 bases, with 7 bases between. The CDR3 is made up of 14 amino acids. The source of this sequence is a human donor with T large granular lymphocyte leukemia. Some clones in this sample may be carry-over from other donors' samples. Sequencing was done on a sample of PBMCs. J is TRBJ1-1 and V is TRBV18; unclear D gene. The CDR3 spells CASSPDTMNTEAFF. The CDR3, as DNA: TGTGCCAGCTCACCAGACACAATGAACACTGAAGCTTTCTTT. The variable domain in full, with the rest retrieved from reference TRBV18 and TRBJ1-1, is NAGVMQNPRHLVRRRGQEARLRCSPMKGHSHVYWYRQLPEEGLKFMVYLQKENIIDESGMPKERFSAEFPKEGPSILRIQQVVRGDSAAYFCASSPDTMNTEAFFGQGTRLTVV.